This T cell receptor (beta chain) was retrieved from a study of T cell responses to AZD1222 COVID-19 vaccine. Regarding the study as a whole: The number of AZD1222 recipients seropositive at baseline was only six. Repertoire sampling occurred only after the peak T cell response.

This table comes from immunoSEQ multiplex PCR, and its TCRdb copy is limited to in-frame clones, with some not included. The sample gives fewer than 150,000 clones, 90% of which show up once; more than 3% is in the top ten. The CDR3 has 16 residues. Germline V CDR1 and CDR2: SGHRS, YFSETQ. The V and J ends lost 0 bases and 0 bases respectively, with 11 bases between them. A remark on this clone: No antigen is known for it.

The chain has TRBV5-1 and TRBJ2-3; D is ambiguous. The source of this sequence is an adult in good health. The starting material was peripheral blood, obtained on day 0 of AZD1222 vaccination. CDR3 amino acids: CASSLGRNPSTDTQYF. The DNA for the CDR3 is TGCGCCAGCAGCTTGGGGCGCAACCCTAGCACAGATACGCAGTATTTT.